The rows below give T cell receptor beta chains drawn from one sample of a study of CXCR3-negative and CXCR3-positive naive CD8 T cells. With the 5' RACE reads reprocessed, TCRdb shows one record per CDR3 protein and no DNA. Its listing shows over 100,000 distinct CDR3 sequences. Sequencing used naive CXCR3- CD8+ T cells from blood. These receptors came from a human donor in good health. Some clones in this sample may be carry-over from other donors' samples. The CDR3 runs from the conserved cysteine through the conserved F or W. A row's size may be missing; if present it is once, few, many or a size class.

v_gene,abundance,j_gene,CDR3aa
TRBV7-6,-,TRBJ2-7,CASSSKAGGPSEQYF
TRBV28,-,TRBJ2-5,CASSPDRPRSEETQYF
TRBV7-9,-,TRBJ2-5,CASSLVGTKYQETQYF
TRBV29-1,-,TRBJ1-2,CSVEAQGSYTF
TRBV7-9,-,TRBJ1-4,CASSRDREKLFF
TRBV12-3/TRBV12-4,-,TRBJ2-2,CASSGTGGTGELFF
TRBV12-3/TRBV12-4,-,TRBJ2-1,CASSLTSGAHNEQFF
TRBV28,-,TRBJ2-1,CASSLRGTYNEQFF
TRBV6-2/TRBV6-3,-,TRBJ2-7,CASSYSDRTYEQYF
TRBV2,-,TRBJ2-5,CASSDRGEETQYF
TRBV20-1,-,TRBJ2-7,CSARDGSSYEQYF
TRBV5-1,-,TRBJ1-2,CASSLSQGNKLEDYGYTF
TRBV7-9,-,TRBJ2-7,CASSLDRQLTTYEQYF
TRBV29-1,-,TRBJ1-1,CSEFGQNTEAFF
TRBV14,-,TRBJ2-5,CASSQAWDLVETQYF
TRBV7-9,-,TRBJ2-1,CASSSRRGPGSYNEQFF
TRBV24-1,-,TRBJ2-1,CATSDRGLYNEQFF
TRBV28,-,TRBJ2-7,CASSPVRGRYEQYF
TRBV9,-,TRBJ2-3,CASSVREDTQYF
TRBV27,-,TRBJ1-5,CASSPRGRYQPQHF
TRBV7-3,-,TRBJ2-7,CASSSRRESYEQYF
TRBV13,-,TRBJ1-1,CASSGTGETEAFF
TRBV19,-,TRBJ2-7,CASSISEGVSYEQYF
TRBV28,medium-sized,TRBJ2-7,CASSTKGTARTYEQYF
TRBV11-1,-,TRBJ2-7,CASSSNRQGAYEQYF
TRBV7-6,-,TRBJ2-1,CASSLAEVGRGSRNEQFF
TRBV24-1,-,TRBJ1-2,CATSDSGTGSGYTF
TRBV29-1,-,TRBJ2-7,CSVEDRGSSYEQYF
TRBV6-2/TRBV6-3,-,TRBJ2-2,CASGDGANTGELFF
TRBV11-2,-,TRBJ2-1,CASSSGLYEQFF